This passage covers 18 T cell receptor beta chains from one sample sequenced in a study of OX40 agonist ivuxolimab in advanced cancers. Produced via immunoSEQ multiplex PCR; TCRdb's table is partial and in-frame only. The sample lists approximately 74,000 clones, about 93% occurring once. This sample comprised CD4+ or CD8+ T cells sorted from blood, obtained in a trial of the OX40 agonist ivuxolimab. All receptors come from an adult with an advanced solid tumor such as melanoma, head and neck, liver or kidney cancer.

The CDR3 sequence: CASSLGAFTDTQYF. The CDR3 coding sequence is TGCGCCAGCAGCTTGGGAGCCTTCACAGATACGCAGTATTTT. The chain is built from TRBV5-1 and TRBJ2-3; D is undetermined. Germline V lookup: CDR1 SGHRS, CDR2 YFSETQ. CDR3 size: 14 residues. V lost 0 bases, J lost 2 bases, and 7 bases lay in between.

The chain joins TRBV15 to TRBJ1-3; D is unresolved. From germline, CDR1 is LNHNV and CDR2 YYDKDF (reference sequence). V lost 0 bases to trimming and J lost 0 bases, with 15 bases between them. The CDR3 spans 18 residues. The CDR3 bases are TGTGCCACCAGCAGAGATTTCCCAGTCCTAAGCTCTGGAAACACCATATATTTT. Translation: CATSRDFPVLSSGNTIYF.

V and J are TRBV5-1 and TRBJ1-3; weak D call: TRBD1 (5 bases). Germline V lookup: CDR1 SGHRS, CDR2 YFSETQ. The CDR3 consists of 17 residues. V dropped 0 bases and J dropped 0 bases, with 13 bases sitting between them. CDR3 loop: CASSLVGGTGSGNTIYF. The CDR3 bases are TGCGCCAGCAGCTTGGTGGGGGGAACGGGCTCTGGAAACACCATATATTTT.

This clone was counted a single time. This rearrangement joins TRBV28 to TRBJ1-2, with D maybe TRBD1 (5 bases). The CDR3 spans 14 residues. Per the germline V gene, CDR1 is MDHEN and CDR2 is SYDVKM. V was cut by 3 bases and J by 4 bases, with 12 bases left in between. In DNA, the CDR3 is TGTGCCAGCAGTTTTGTGACAGTACTCTATGGCTACACCTTC. Translation gives CASSFVTVLYGYTF.

The CDR3, as DNA: TGCGCCAGCAGCTTGGATGCGGGTACCCACAATGAGCAGTTCTTC. This sequence encodes CASSLDAGTHNEQFF. J is TRBJ2-1 and V is TRBV5-1, with D tentatively TRBD2 (5 bases). The CDR3 contains 15 residues. Germline CDR1 reads SGHRS; CDR2 reads YFSETQ. V was cut by 0 bases and J by 5 bases, with 12 bases left in between.

The chain is built from TRBV7-2 and TRBJ2-6; D may be TRBD1 or TRBD2 (6 bases each). The CDR3 runs to 15 residues. V lost 7 bases and J 3 bases, leaving 13 bases between the germline ends. CDR1 and CDR2 from the germline V gene are SGHTA and FQGNSA. The CDR3 DNA reads as TGTGCCAGCACCTGGGGGGCGGGTGGGGCCAACGTCCTGACTTTC. This gives the protein CASTWGAGGANVLTF.

As concerns this clone: An end of the junction does not agree with germline; a read error may underlie this. This sequence joins TRBV7-7 and TRBJ2-3, with 8 bases that match TRBD2. This CDR3 has 14 amino acids. CDR1 SSHAT and CDR2 FNYEAQ come from the germline V gene (reference sequence). This CDR3 is CASSLDRTSLSQYF. CDR3 DNA sequence: TGTGCTAGCAGCTTAGACCGGACTAGCCTGTCGCAGTATTTT.

The V and J genes are TRBV11-2 and TRBJ2-3, with a possible D match to TRBD1 (5 bases). Germline loops: CDR1 SGHAT, CDR2 FQNNGV. The CDR3 has 15 amino acids. The ends were cut back, 5 bases at V and 4 bases at J, with 16 bases in the middle. The CDR3 nucleotides are TGTGCCAGCAGCGTCACCAGGGCTAGGGCAGATACGCAGTATTTT. It encodes CASSVTRARADTQYF. Using reference TRBV11-2 and TRBJ2-3 for the parts outside the CDR3, the full variable domain is EAGVAQSPRYKIIEKRQSVAFWCNPISGHATLYWYQQILGQGPKLLIQFQNNGVVDDSQLPKDRFSAERLKGVDSTLKIQPAKLEDSAVYLCASSVTRARADTQYFGPGTRLTVL.

This clone was observed once. This rearrangement joins TRBV7-2 to TRBJ1-1; D call uncertain. V was clipped by 4 bases and J by 5 bases, with 11 bases between them. The CDR3 sequence is 13 residues long. Germline V lookup: CDR1 SGHTA, CDR2 FQGNSA. The CDR3 reads CASSSWDRTEAFF. Written as DNA, the CDR3 is TGTGCCAGCAGCTCCTGGGATCGGACTGAAGCTTTCTTT.

The chain employs TRBV28 and TRBJ2-7; D is undetermined. This CDR3 is 13 amino acids long. In germline, CDR1 is MDHEN, CDR2 SYDVKM. Trimming removed 3 bases from V and 3 bases from J, with 9 bases in between. The CDR3 DNA sequence: TGTGCCAGCAGTTTTGCTGGGGTCTACGAGCAGTACTTC. As protein: CASSFAGVYEQYF.

The rearrangement uses TRBV2 and TRBJ1-6; D call uncertain. With 3 bases removed from V and 5 bases from J, the gap between germline ends came to 8 bases. This CDR3 is 14 amino acids long. Looked up from germline, CDR1 is SNHLY and CDR2 is FYNNEI. The CDR3 bases are TGTGCCAGCAGTGAGGAGAAAAATAATTCACCCCTCCACTTT. It encodes CASSEEKNNSPLHF. The full variable domain, in which reference TRBV2 and TRBJ1-6 provide the parts outside the CDR3, is EPEVTQTPSHQVTQMGQEVILRCVPISNHLYFYWYRQILGQKVEFLVSFYNNEISEKSEIFDDQFSVERPDGSNFTLKIRSTKLEDSAMYFCASSEEKNNSPLHFGNGTRLTVT.

The rearrangement joins TRBV6-1 to TRBJ2-7; D uncertain. Trimming took 3 bases from V and 5 from J, leaving 17 bases between them. CDR1 is MNHNS and CDR2 is SASEGT in the germline V gene. The CDR3 has 15 residues. The CDR3 loop is CASSERDASLDEQYF. In DNA, the CDR3 is TGTGCCAGCAGTGAGAGAGACGCAAGCCTGGACGAGCAGTACTTC.

This rearrangement joins TRBV6-5 to TRBJ2-5; D is possibly TRBD1 or TRBD2 (5 bases each). Germline CDR1 reads MNHEY; CDR2 reads SVGAGI. V lost 0 bases, J lost 6 bases, and 11 bases lay in between. The CDR3 sequence is 14 residues long. The CDR3 sequence: CASSYSPGTKTQYF. The CDR3 DNA reads as TGTGCCAGCAGTTACTCGCCAGGGACGAAGACCCAGTACTTC.

V is TRBV6-5 and J is TRBJ1-4, with TRBD1 matching 8 bases. In germline, CDR1 is MNHEY, CDR2 SVGAGI. J gave up 8 bases and V 5 bases, and 7 bases lay outside the gene matches. The CDR3 runs 14 residues. CDR3 nucleotide sequence: TGTGCCAGCAGTACAGGGGGGGGAGGCGAAAAACTGTTTTTT. Translated: CASSTGGGGEKLFF.

The V gene is TRBV20-1, the J gene TRBJ1-1; D remains unclear. This CDR3 comprises 11 residues. V was shortened by 3 bases and J by 7 bases, with 9 bases between the two germline ends. Germline V gene sequence: CDR1 DFQATT, CDR2 SNEGSKA (reference sequence). The CDR3: CSASPHYEAFF. CDR3 nucleotide sequence: TGCAGTGCTAGTCCCCATTATGAAGCTTTCTTT.

The gene calls are TRBV7-3 and TRBJ2-7; 7 bases are a match to TRBD2. The J segment lost 4 bases and the V segment lost 5 bases, leaving 11 bases of the junction unmatched. The CDR3 is 15 residues long. Germline CDR1 is SGHTA and CDR2 is FQGTGA. Here the CDR3 reads CASSLSAGEFYEQYF. The CDR3 bases are TGTGCCAGCAGCCTCTCCGCGGGAGAGTTTTACGAGCAGTACTTC. Full variable domain (outside the CDR3, taken from reference TRBV7-3 and TRBJ2-7): GAGVSQTPSNKVTEKGKYVELRCDPISGHTALYWYRQSLGQGPEFLIYFQGTGAADDSGLPNDRFFAVRPEGSVSTLKIQRTERGDSAVYLCASSLSAGEFYEQYFGPGTRLTVT.

This clone was counted a single time. This rearrangement joins TRBV6-1 to TRBJ2-7; D call uncertain. V shed 4 bases and J shed 9 bases, with 10 bases lying between them. The CDR3 runs 11 residues. Looked up from germline, CDR1 is MNHNS and CDR2 is SASEGT. In nucleotides, the CDR3 is TGTGCCAGCAGTGCTGGGGTCGTGCAGTACTTC. This sequence encodes CASSAGVVQYF.

This clone was detected only a few times. The rearrangement uses TRBV18 and TRBJ2-2, with D uncertain. V lost 4 bases and J 4 bases, leaving 10 bases between the germline ends. The V gene's germline CDR1 is KGHSH and CDR2 LQKENI. There are 14 residues in the CDR3. The CDR3 DNA follows: TGTGCCAGCTCACTGGACGCGATCACCGGGGAGCTGTTTTTT. It translates to CASSLDAITGELFF.